This is a list of T cell receptor beta chains from one sample in a study of post-analysis software for immune sequencing data. TCRdb re-derived calls from the PCR reads in MiXCR, one entry per CDR3 protein. The table has about 540,000 distinct CDR3 sequences, approximately 34% seen once; the top ten hold roughly 6%. Sequencing input: blood. Source of these receptors: a girl aged 2-17 years with multiple sclerosis. CDR3s include the opening cysteine and the closing phenylalanine or tryptophan. The D gene is left open where the match is weak. Where a row states a size, it is once, few, many or the class of an expanded clone; other rows omit it.

>few|TRBJ2-1|NA|TRBV28
TGTGCCAGCAGTTCCCCCTTGGGGCCTTCCTACAATGAGCAGTTCTTC
CASSSPLGPSYNEQFF
>few|TRBJ2-6|NA|TRBV15
TGTGCCACCAGCAGAGATAGAAAGGAACGGGCGAGCTCTGGGGCCAACGTCCTGACTTTC
CATSRDRKERASSGANVLTF
>NA|TRBJ2-3|TRBD2|TRBV11-2
TGTGCCAGCAGCCGTTCGGGGGGTAGATCAGATACGCAGTATTTT
CASSRSGGRSDTQYF
>NA|TRBJ2-7|TRBD1|TRBV7-9
TGTGCCAGCTGTAGGGACAGGGGTCCCTACGAGCAGTACTTC
CASCRDRGPYEQYF
>once|TRBJ2-1|TRBD2|TRBV3-1
TGTGCCAGCAGCAGGCCGGGACTAGCGGTAGAGCAGTTCTTC
CASSRPGLAVEQFF
>few|TRBJ2-3|NA|TRBV5-1
TGCGCCAGCAGCTTGGAGGGGCCCTCAGATACGCAGTATTTT
CASSLEGPSDTQYF
>many|TRBJ2-1|NA|TRBV15
TGTGCCACCAGCAGAGATCTCGTGGAGCACAATGAGCAGTTCTTC
CATSRDLVEHNEQFF
>NA|TRBJ2-3|NA|TRBV7-2
TGTGCCAGCAGCTTAGAGACTATTCCCACCACAGGTACGCAGTATTTT
CASSLETIPTTGTQYF
>few|TRBJ2-4|NA|TRBV5-4
TGTGCCAGCAGCCTGTACGGGGCAGCCAAAAACATTCAGTACTTC
CASSLYGAAKNIQYF
>NA|TRBJ1-6|NA|TRBV20-1
TGCAGTGCTAGAGACCGGGGCAATTCACCCCTCCACTTT
CSARDRGNSPLHF
>few|TRBJ2-1|NA|TRBV4-2
TGTGCCAGCAGCCGCCCCGGGCCTAGAGAAAATGAGCAGTTCTTC
CASSRPGPRENEQFF
>many|TRBJ2-3|NA|TRBV29-1
TGCAGCGTTGCCCTAATTAACACAGATACGCAGTATTTT
CSVALINTDTQYF
>few|TRBJ1-5|NA|TRBV7-2
TGTGCCAGCAGCTTAGGGGTTCCGCCCCAGCATTTT
CASSLGVPPQHF
>few|TRBJ1-1|TRBD1|TRBV4-1
TGCGCCAGCAGCCGGGACAGGATAGCTTTCTTT
CASSRDRIAFF
>NA|TRBJ2-7|NA|TRBV9
TGTGCCAGCAGCGCAGAGGGGGGGGGCGCCTACGAGCAGTACTTC
CASSAEGGGAYEQYF
>few|TRBJ1-4|TRBD1|TRBV20-1
TGCAGTGCAAGGACAGGAGTCAATGAAAAACTGTTTTTT
CSARTGVNEKLFF
>few|TRBJ2-1|NA|TRBV20-1
TGCAGTGCATATGGGACTCAGCAGTTCTTC
CSAYGTQQFF
>NA|TRBJ1-2|TRBD1|TRBV5-1
TGCGCCAGCAGCACAGGGGTTCTCGGCTACACCTTC
CASSTGVLGYTF
>NA|TRBJ2-3|NA|TRBV12-3/TRBV12-4
TGTGCCAGCAGTTTAGGAGTACCAAGCACAGATACGCAGTATTTT
CASSLGVPSTDTQYF
>NA|TRBJ2-5|NA|TRBV3-1
TGTGCCAGCAGCCCCTGGGACCGTAATCAAGAGACCCAGTACTTC
CASSPWDRNQETQYF
>NA|TRBJ1-1|NA|TRBV10-3
TGTGCCATCAGGGGAACAAACTGGGACACTGAAGCTTTCTTT
CAIRGTNWDTEAFF
>NA|TRBJ1-1|NA|TRBV18
TGTGCCAGCTCACCTCAGGGTACGACGAACACTGAAGCTTTCTTT
CASSPQGTTNTEAFF
>many|TRBJ2-5|TRBD2|TRBV5-5
TGTGCCACCTCAGCGGGGACGAGACAAGAGACCCAGTACTTC
CATSAGTRQETQYF
>NA|TRBJ1-2|NA|TRBV3-1
TGTGCCAGCAGCCCGTCATGGGGGGGAGATGGCTACACCTTC
CASSPSWGGDGYTF